This TCR beta chain appears in the sequencing data of a study of blood T cell repertoires in COVID-19. Across the whole study: The analysed material was cDNA or gDNA that came from T cells, B-cell-depleted T cells, or PBMCs.

Authors' analysis steps: Amplification of reference gene primers provided the estimated nucleated cell counts. The method was immunoSEQ multiplex PCR; TCRdb's version includes in-frame clones alone and lacks a portion of them. The V and J calls and the clone size are those of that table, but D and trimming were determined from the DNA. The data show about 76,000 clones, 90% seen once. Trimming cost V 4 bases and J 1 base, with 12 bases left between them. CDR3 length: 15 residues. Per the germline V gene, CDR1 is LNHNV and CDR2 is YYDKDF (reference sequence). Sequenced sample: peripheral blood. The rearrangement links TRBV15 to TRBJ2-3; D gene unclear. This receptor was taken from a man aged 50 to 60 with acute or convalescent COVID-19. The chain's CDR3 is CATSTRLMGTDTQYF. For the CDR3, the DNA is TGTGCCACCAGCACCCGGTTAATGGGCACAGATACGCAGTATTTT.